This T cell receptor (beta chain) was sequenced in a study of T-cell reconstitution after alpha-beta-depleted transplantation in children. Library preparation (for TCRbeta) was performed with unique molecular identifiers. TCRdb re-derived calls from the PCR reads in MiXCR, one entry per CDR3 protein. The sample holds some 490,000 distinct CDR3 sequences, under 15% seen once. This clonotype has ten or more counts. Between the trimmed V and J ends, which lost 3 bases and 1 base, there was a span of 13 bases. The germline V gene has CDR1 SGHTA and CDR2 FQGNSA. The CDR3 is 15 residues long. The V and J genes are TRBV7-2 and TRBJ2-7; tentatively, D is TRBD2 (6 bases). The starting material was PBMCs from the stem cell graft donor, obtained from the stem cell graft. The receptor was isolated from a human donor who donated a stem cell graft to a child with combined immunodeficiency. CDR3 residues: CASSLGGLGSYEQYF. The CDR3 DNA sequence: TGTGCCAGCAGCTTGGGAGGCCTCGGGTCCTACGAGCAGTACTTC.